Listed here is a single TCR beta chain. Method: immunoSEQ multiplex PCR; TCRdb's copy keeps in-frame clones and lacks some. The sample carries fewer than 20,000 clones, approximately 86% recorded once. The sample originates from a study of control samples from healthy donors and cancer patients. After removal of 5 bases from V and 3 bases from J, the junction contained 9 bases not matched to a gene. There are 16 residues in the CDR3. CDR1 SGHTA and CDR2 FQGTGA come from the germline V gene. This sequence originates from a woman in her seventies with colorectal cancer. This rearrangement joins TRBV7-3 to TRBJ2-7; TRBD2 matches 11 bases. The sequenced sample consisted of PBMCs. This chain's CDR3 is CASSLYGTSGGYEQYF. DNA of the CDR3: TGTGCCAGCAGCCTATACGGGACTAGCGGAGGCTACGAGCAGTACTTC.